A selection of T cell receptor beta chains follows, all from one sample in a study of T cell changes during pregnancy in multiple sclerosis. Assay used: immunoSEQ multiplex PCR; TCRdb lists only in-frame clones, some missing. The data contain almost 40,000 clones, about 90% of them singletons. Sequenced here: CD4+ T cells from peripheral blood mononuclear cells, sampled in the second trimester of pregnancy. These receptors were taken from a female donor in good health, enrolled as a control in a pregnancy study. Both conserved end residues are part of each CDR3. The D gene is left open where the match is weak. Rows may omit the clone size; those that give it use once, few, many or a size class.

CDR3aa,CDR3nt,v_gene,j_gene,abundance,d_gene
CASSTRYGGDTEAFF,TGCGCCAGCAGCACGAGATACGGGGGGGACACTGAAGCTTTCTTT,TRBV4-1,TRBJ1-1,once,-
CASSSPRDRGAKNIQYF,TGTGCCAGCAGTTCCCCCCGGGACAGGGGGGCCAAAAACATTCAGTACTTC,TRBV28,TRBJ2-4,-,TRBD1
CASSPSAGPNTEAFF,TGTGCCAGCTCACCGTCGGCAGGCCCTAACACTGAAGCTTTCTTT,TRBV18,TRBJ1-1,-,-
CASTTGFGQPQHF,TGTGCCAGTACTACAGGGTTCGGTCAGCCCCAGCATTTT,TRBV19,TRBJ1-5,-,-
CASSARGGQFF,TGTGCCAGCAGCGCGCGGGGGGGCCAGTTCTTC,TRBV9,TRBJ2-1,-,TRBD2
CASLTTAEGGVQYF,TGTGCCAGTCTCACGACAGCCGAGGGAGGGGTCCAGTACTTC,TRBV28,TRBJ2-5,once,TRBD2
CAWSFDRPRLAGGQGEETQYF,TGTGCCTGGAGTTTCGACCGCCCACGACTAGCGGGGGGCCAGGGTGAGGAGACCCAGTACTTC,TRBV30,TRBJ2-5,-,TRBD2
CASSQTGMRGYTF,TGTGCCAGCAGTCAGACAGGGATGAGAGGCTACACCTTC,TRBV2,TRBJ1-2,-,TRBD1
CASSQTGGLGEQYF,TGTGCCAGCTCACAGACAGGGGGCCTCGGCGAGCAGTACTTC,TRBV18,TRBJ2-7,-,TRBD1
CASSLSGGNEQFF,TGTGCCAGCAGTTTATCGGGAGGCAATGAGCAGTTCTTC,TRBV27,TRBJ2-1,once,-
CASTKWGHTEAFF,TGTGCTAGTACCAAATGGGGGCACACTGAAGCTTTCTTT,TRBV12-5,TRBJ1-1,-,-
CASSSSQNYGYTF,TGTGCCAGCAGCTCCTCCCAGAACTATGGCTACACCTTC,TRBV7-2,TRBJ1-2,-,-
CASGAVPHQETQYF,TGTGCCAGCGGGGCGGTGCCTCACCAAGAGACCCAGTACTTC,TRBV2,TRBJ2-5,-,-
CASSPEQGGRRPQHF,TGTGCCAGCAGCCCCGAGCAGGGCGGCCGTCGGCCCCAGCATTTT,TRBV27,TRBJ1-5,-,-
CASSPRSYGGYGYTF,TGTGCCAGCAGTCCAAGGTCCTACGGAGGCTATGGCTACACCTTC,TRBV27,TRBJ1-2,-,-
CASSLGLGTGAYEQYF,TGTGCCAGCAGCTTAGGTCTAGGGACAGGGGCCTACGAGCAGTACTTC,TRBV7-2,TRBJ2-7,-,TRBD1
CASGRGNNEQFF,TGTGCCAGCGGCCGGGGAAACAATGAGCAGTTCTTC,TRBV6-5,TRBJ2-1,few,-
CASSGELSNQPQHF,TGTGCCAGCTCAGGGGAGCTAAGCAATCAGCCCCAGCATTTT,TRBV18,TRBJ1-5,-,-
CASSDYKELFF,TGTGCCAGCAGCGACTATAAAGAACTGTTTTTT,TRBV6-5,TRBJ1-4,-,-
CASSNPTGQTQYF,TGTGCCAGCAGCAACCCGACAGGGCAAACGCAGTATTTT,TRBV7-8,TRBJ2-3,-,TRBD1
CASSYSRDNQYF,TGTGCCAGCAGTTACTCGAGGGATAATCAGTACTTC,TRBV6-6,TRBJ2-4,-,-
CASSLGSGGINNEQFF,TGTGCCAGCAGCCTCGGAAGCGGGGGGATAAACAATGAGCAGTTCTTC,TRBV9,TRBJ2-1,-,TRBD2
CATSRDYSGGADTQYF,TGTGCCACCAGCAGAGATTATAGCGGGGGGGCGGATACGCAGTATTTT,TRBV15,TRBJ2-3,-,TRBD2
CASSSESYEQFF,TGTGCCAGCAGCTCCGAGTCTTATGAGCAGTTCTTC,TRBV11-3,TRBJ2-1,-,-
CASSVQAGTGELFF,TGTGCCAGCAGCGTTCAAGCGGGGACCGGGGAGCTGTTTTTT,TRBV9,TRBJ2-2,-,TRBD2
CASSPGTGVNQPQHF,TGTGCCAGCAGCCCCGGGACAGGGGTAAATCAGCCCCAGCATTTT,TRBV7-9,TRBJ1-5,-,TRBD1
CASSSFTRDFIGKLFF,TGTGCCAGCAGCTCCTTCACCCGGGACTTTATCGGAAAACTGTTTTTT,TRBV7-9,TRBJ1-4,-,-
CASSQGSLMNTEAFF,TGTGCCAGCAGCCAAGGTAGTCTCATGAACACTGAAGCTTTCTTT,TRBV4-2,TRBJ1-1,-,-
CASSLVGTGQAFF,TGTGCCAGCAGCTTAGTAGGGACAGGGCAGGCTTTCTTT,TRBV7-8,TRBJ1-1,once,TRBD1
CSVELNYGYTF,TGCAGCGTTGAGCTAAACTATGGCTACACCTTC,TRBV29-1,TRBJ1-2,-,-
CATRKGDNYGYTF,TGTGCCACCCGAAAGGGGGACAACTATGGCTACACCTTC,TRBV25-1,TRBJ1-2,-,-
CASRHGTGLDTEAFF,TGTGCCAGCAGGCACGGGACAGGGTTGGACACTGAAGCTTTCTTT,TRBV4-2,TRBJ1-1,-,TRBD1
CASSIDRGPAEQYF,TGTGCCAGCAGCATTGACAGGGGGCCGGCCGAGCAGTACTTC,TRBV6-5,TRBJ2-7,-,TRBD1
CASRPRGGVYNEQFF,TGTGCCAGTAGGCCCCGCGGGGGGGTCTACAATGAGCAGTTCTTC,TRBV19,TRBJ2-1,-,TRBD2
CASSSGRGQANTQYF,TGTGCCAGTAGTAGTGGCAGGGGGCAAGCTAATACGCAGTATTTT,TRBV19,TRBJ2-3,-,TRBD1
CASSSLKGRRTEKLFF,TGTGCCAGCAGTTCCCTTAAGGGGCGGCGGACCGAAAAACTGTTTTTT,TRBV6-6,TRBJ1-4,-,-
CASSSRGGIQETQYF,TGTGCCAGCTCATCGAGGGGGGGGATACAAGAGACCCAGTACTTC,TRBV18,TRBJ2-5,-,-
CASRTGTGAGGELFF,TGTGCCAGCAGGACCGGGACAGGGGCTGGGGGGGAGCTGTTTTTT,TRBV6-5,TRBJ2-2,-,TRBD1
CAWKQGALLFYNEQFF,TGTGCCTGGAAACAGGGGGCCTTACTTTTTTACAATGAGCAGTTCTTC,TRBV30,TRBJ2-1,-,TRBD1
CASRPRKGNDEQFF,TGTGCCAGCAGGCCGCGGAAGGGGAACGATGAGCAGTTCTTC,TRBV4-2,TRBJ2-1,-,-
CASSSKIDSSGANVLTF,TGTGCCAGCAGCTCGAAGATCGACAGCTCTGGGGCCAACGTCCTGACTTTC,TRBV11-2,TRBJ2-6,-,-
CASSSGQGTDTQYF,TGTGCCAGCAGTTCCGGACAGGGGACAGATACGCAGTATTTT,TRBV6-6,TRBJ2-3,-,TRBD1
CATSSSYEQYF,TGTGCCACCAGCAGCAGCTACGAGCAGTACTTC,TRBV15,TRBJ2-7,-,-
CASSEAGRGAQYF,TGTGCCAGCAGTGAAGCGGGGCGTGGGGCGCAGTACTTC,TRBV6-1,TRBJ2-7,-,-
CASSLAGGPNEQFF,TGTGCCAGCAGCCTAGCGGGGGGACCCAATGAGCAGTTCTTC,TRBV11-2,TRBJ2-1,-,TRBD2
CASSEYGTSGLTSTDTQYF,TGCGCCAGCAGTGAGTACGGGACTAGCGGGCTTACTAGCACAGATACGCAGTATTTT,TRBV10-2,TRBJ2-3,-,TRBD2
CASSRAAGGILNTEAFF,TGTGCCAGCAGCCGGGCGGCAGGGGGCATTTTGAACACTGAAGCTTTCTTT,TRBV14,TRBJ1-1,-,TRBD1
CASSPQDSYGYTF,TGTGCCAGCTCACCTCAGGACAGCTATGGCTACACCTTC,TRBV18,TRBJ1-2,-,-
CASSRRDKRGGSNEQFF,TGTGCCAGCAGCCGCCGGGACAAGCGGGGGGGCTCAAATGAGCAGTTCTTC,TRBV7-8,TRBJ2-1,-,TRBD2
CASSLEDRVVNTEAFF,TGTGCCAGCAGCTTGGAGGACAGGGTGGTGAACACTGAAGCTTTCTTT,TRBV5-6,TRBJ1-1,-,TRBD1
CASSALDRVQPQHF,TGTGCCAGTAGTGCCCTCGACAGGGTACAGCCCCAGCATTTT,TRBV19,TRBJ1-5,few,TRBD1
CASSLEPGFNQPQHF,TGTGCCAGCAGTTTAGAGCCCGGGTTTAATCAGCCCCAGCATTTT,TRBV27,TRBJ1-5,-,-
CASSALVGGGETQYF,TGTGCCAGCAGCGCCCTGGTGGGGGGAGGAGAGACCCAGTACTTC,TRBV9,TRBJ2-5,-,-
CASAKEGANTEAFF,TGTGCCAGCGCAAAAGAGGGAGCGAACACTGAAGCTTTCTTT,TRBV2,TRBJ1-1,-,-
CASSTRWMGQGRAYF,TGTGCCAGTAGTACCCGATGGATGGGGCAGGGTAGAGCGTACTTC,TRBV19,TRBJ2-7,-,-
CASSLLSGANVLTF,TGTGCCAGCAGTCTACTATCTGGGGCCAACGTCCTGACTTTC,TRBV2,TRBJ2-6,-,-